The rows below give T cell receptor beta chains drawn from one sample of a study of blood T cells in healthy people across ages. TCRdb reanalysed the 5' RACE reads using MiXCR and keeps one entry per CDR3 protein. The sample records fewer than 1.5 million distinct CDR3 sequences, approximately 40% being singletons. The specimen sequenced was blood. The origin of the receptors is a woman aged 18-29 years in good health. Each CDR3 is given without its conserved first and last residue.

j_call: NA; v_call: TRBV6-6; cdr3_aa: ASSYSSLAGLGYEQY
j_call: TRBJ2-4; v_call: TRBV30; cdr3_aa: AWIAAGGTYDIQY
j_call: TRBJ2-1; v_call: TRBV20-1; cdr3_aa: SARGSWGVRYNEQF
j_call: TRBJ1-1; v_call: TRBV2; cdr3_aa: ASSVIRTGSTEAF
j_call: TRBJ1-2; v_call: TRBV12-3/TRBV12-4; cdr3_aa: ASQNEDRGLANYGYT
j_call: TRBJ1-1; v_call: TRBV12-3/TRBV12-4; cdr3_aa: ASSFGTGPHTEAF
j_call: TRBJ2-5; v_call: TRBV7-2; cdr3_aa: ASRGTSGTQETQY
j_call: TRBJ1-6; v_call: TRBV12-3/TRBV12-4; cdr3_aa: ASSVEMNSPLH
j_call: TRBJ1-1; v_call: TRBV29-1; cdr3_aa: SVDSGNAEAF
j_call: TRBJ2-7; v_call: TRBV7-9; cdr3_aa: ASSRDGFASSYEQY
j_call: TRBJ2-3; v_call: TRBV5-1; cdr3_aa: ASRPWWTSGKYTDTQY
j_call: TRBJ2-3; v_call: TRBV6-4; cdr3_aa: ASSVTPGFTDTQY
j_call: TRBJ2-1; v_call: TRBV7-9; cdr3_aa: ASSFAGTGNDEQF
j_call: TRBJ2-7; v_call: TRBV10-2; cdr3_aa: ASSETIGAVYEQY
j_call: TRBJ2-7; v_call: TRBV6-5; cdr3_aa: ASTREGESYEQY
j_call: TRBJ1-5; v_call: TRBV7-2; cdr3_aa: ASSLQGAEPQH
j_call: TRBJ1-6; v_call: TRBV4-1; cdr3_aa: ASSPKESQAYNSPLH
j_call: TRBJ2-7; v_call: TRBV6-5; cdr3_aa: ASSWDRIGEQY
j_call: TRBJ2-7; v_call: TRBV7-3; cdr3_aa: ASSWGQGQYEQY
j_call: TRBJ2-5; v_call: TRBV7-8; cdr3_aa: ASSLWDPQETQY
j_call: TRBJ1-5; v_call: TRBV28; cdr3_aa: ASSPQGVSGAQH
j_call: TRBJ1-1; v_call: TRBV3-1; cdr3_aa: ASSQDFGQNTEAF
j_call: TRBJ2-7; v_call: TRBV7-8; cdr3_aa: ASSLPGTSGDTYEQY
j_call: TRBJ2-7; v_call: TRBV12-3/TRBV12-4; cdr3_aa: AGSETSGLYEQY
j_call: TRBJ2-1; v_call: TRBV5-5; cdr3_aa: ASSGPGLAGGTNEQF
j_call: TRBJ2-1; v_call: TRBV3-1; cdr3_aa: ASSQRQGRSYNEQF
j_call: TRBJ2-1; v_call: TRBV20-1; cdr3_aa: SATTGNEQF
j_call: TRBJ1-1; v_call: TRBV27; cdr3_aa: ASGPLQGTEAF
j_call: TRBJ2-5; v_call: TRBV5-1; cdr3_aa: ASSLAENLAGVGEQY
j_call: TRBJ2-5; v_call: TRBV29-1; cdr3_aa: GVVGTRNEETQY
j_call: TRBJ2-1; v_call: TRBV6-5; cdr3_aa: ASGGQGFHEQF
j_call: TRBJ2-5; v_call: TRBV2; cdr3_aa: ASSVPTSGLEETQY
j_call: TRBJ1-5; v_call: TRBV6-5; cdr3_aa: ASSSDVLQPQQ
j_call: TRBJ2-6; v_call: TRBV14; cdr3_aa: ASSLRQGDSGANVLT
j_call: TRBJ1-6; v_call: TRBV20-1; cdr3_aa: SASPGGEDNSPLH
j_call: TRBJ2-3; v_call: TRBV12-3/TRBV12-4; cdr3_aa: ASSFYGQDTQY
j_call: TRBJ1-2; v_call: TRBV13; cdr3_aa: ASSLGPGQVGYGYT